One and the same sample provided the 5 T cell receptor beta chains below, sequenced in a study of T cells expressing NK-cell markers. TCRdb reprocessed the 5' RACE reads and stores each CDR3 protein as one record, lacking DNA. Its table records some 150,000 distinct CDR3 sequences. The specimen was blood T cells: a sorted CD56 or NKG2C T cell subset, CD4+ or CD8+ T cells, or bulk PBMC T cells (not recorded which). The receptor set was obtained from a man younger than 35 in good health.

The chain employs TRBV11-2 and TRBJ2-3. The CDR3 contains 12 residues. CDR1 is SGHAT and CDR2 is FQNNGV in the germline V gene. The CDR3 here is CASSLKGDTQYF. Looking up the rest from reference TRBV11-2 and TRBJ2-3 gives the full variable domain: EAGVAQSPRYKIIEKRQSVAFWCNPISGHATLYWYQQILGQGPKLLIQFQNNGVVDDSQLPKDRFSAERLKGVDSTLKIQPAKLEDSAVYLCASSLKGDTQYFGPGTRLTVL.

V gene TRBV7-6 combines with J gene TRBJ1-3. The CDR3 has 11 residues. Germline lookup yields CDR1 SGHVS and CDR2 FNYEAQ. This CDR3 reads CAIGFGNTIYF.

The chain has TRBV28 and TRBJ2-1; TCRdb returns TRBD2, unconfirmable since there is no DNA. From germline, CDR1 is MDHEN and CDR2 SYDVKM. This CDR3 spans 15 amino acids. This CDR3 is CASTVEGNSYNEQFF.

The gene calls are TRBV19 and TRBJ1-2; absent DNA, TCRdb's TRBD1 call cannot be checked. CDR3 size: 12 residues. The germline V gene has CDR1 LNHDA and CDR2 SQIVND (reference sequence). The CDR3 reads CASSAGTGGYTF.

V is TRBV15 and J is TRBJ2-2; TCRdb's D gene call, TRBD1, goes unchecked for lack of DNA. The germline V gene encodes CDR1 LNHNV and CDR2 YYDKDF (reference sequence). The CDR3 runs 15 residues. The CDR3 protein is CATSRARELTGELFF.